These 27 T cell receptor beta chains share one sample of origin, sequenced in a study of T cell responses to AZD1222 COVID-19 vaccine. Clones were read by immunoSEQ multiplex PCR, and TCRdb kept only the in-frame ones, dropping some. The sample yields 140,000 to 150,000 clones, about nine tenths seen once. Sequenced material: peripheral blood, taken 28 days after the second AZD1222 dose. All receptors come from an adult who received the AZD1222 COVID-19 vaccine.

The chain combines TRBV2 with TRBJ1-2; D ambiguous. Germline CDR1 reads SNHLY; CDR2 reads FYNNEI. V was clipped by 6 bases and J by 0 bases, with 20 bases between them. This CDR3 has 17 residues. In nucleotides, the CDR3 is TGTGCCAGCAGCCGAACCCGCAGGCGGGCCTCTAACTATGGCTACACCTTC. Encoded protein: CASSRTRRRASNYGYTF.

V usage is TRBV27 and J usage is TRBJ2-7, with 12 bases aligning to TRBD2. The CDR3 is 16 residues long. CDR1 is MNHEY, CDR2 SMNVEV, per germline (reference sequence). The junction had 7 bases not matched to a gene; V was cut back by 7 bases and J by 0 bases. The CDR3 nucleotides read TGTGCCAGCACAAGGACTAGCGGGATTTTCTCCTACGAGCAGTACTTC. This encodes CASTRTSGIFSYEQYF.

The genes are TRBV5-1 and TRBJ2-5; D ambiguous. The V end lost 3 bases, the J end lost 0 bases, and 0 bases lay between the germline ends. In germline, CDR1 is SGHRS, CDR2 YFSETQ. This CDR3 is 11 amino acids long. The CDR3 region has the DNA TGCGCCAGCAGCTACCAAGAGACCCAGTACTTC. This codes for CASSYQETQYF.

The V call is TRBV30, the J call TRBJ2-2; D possibly corresponds to TRBD2 (5 bases). Germline CDR1 and CDR2: GTSNPN and SVGIG (reference sequence). V was clipped by 3 bases and J by 8 bases, with 10 bases between them. The CDR3 length is 12 residues. Here the CDR3 reads CAWRYSGGELFF. The CDR3 bases are TGTGCCTGGAGGTATTCGGGGGGGGAGCTGTTTTTT.

CDR3 sequence (DNA): TGTGCCAGCAGTGAAATGTGGGGAGGGCAAGAGACCCAGTACTTC. Protein sequence: CASSEMWGGQETQYF. This rearrangement joins TRBV2 to TRBJ2-5, with 7 bases fitting TRBD2. The CDR3 runs 15 residues. The germline V gene encodes CDR1 SNHLY and CDR2 FYNNEI. The trim removed 2 bases at V and 2 bases at J, leaving 5 bases unmatched.

The rearrangement links TRBV2 to TRBJ1-4; weak D call: TRBD1 (5 bases). Germline-derived CDR1 and CDR2 are SNHLY and FYNNEI. Between the trimmed V and J ends, which lost 3 bases and 6 bases, there was a span of 5 bases. This CDR3 has 12 residues. The CDR3: CASSDRDEKLFF. The CDR3 DNA reads TGTGCCAGCAGTGACAGGGATGAAAAACTGTTTTTT.

This clone turned up a few times. The DNA for the CDR3 is TGTGCCAGCAGCGTAGGGACCGGGTCCGAGCAGTTCTTC. Amino acids: CASSVGTGSEQFF. The V and J genes are TRBV9 and TRBJ2-1; no definite D call. This CDR3 has 13 amino acids. CDR1 and CDR2 (germline): SGDLS, YYNGEE. Trimming removed 0 bases from V and 10 bases from J, with 11 bases in between.

The genes are TRBV30 and TRBJ2-1; 9 bases are shared with TRBD2. Germline V gene data show CDR1 as GTSNPN and CDR2 as SVGIG (reference sequence). This CDR3 region has 14 residues. With 4 bases clipped from V and 8 bases from J, the junction kept 9 bases outside the gene matches. The CDR3 sequence is CAWTELAGYHEQFF. DNA of the CDR3: TGTGCCTGGACAGAACTAGCGGGTTACCATGAGCAGTTCTTC.

J is TRBJ2-7 and V is TRBV5-5; D is ambiguous. Germline CDR1 SGHKS, CDR2 YYEKEE (reference sequence). Trimming removed 4 bases at V and 3 bases at J, with 14 bases between. The CDR3 contains 14 residues. Here the CDR3 DNA reads TGTGCCAGCAGCATCCGGGCCAATCTCTACGAGCAGTACTTC. Protein sequence: CASSIRANLYEQYF.

V is TRBV4-1 and J is TRBJ1-6; D remains unclear. The CDR3 has 15 residues. Trimming removed 5 bases from V and 8 bases from J, with 16 bases in between. CDR1 is MGHRA, CDR2 YSYEKL, per germline. The DNA of the CDR3 is TGCGCCAGCAGCATCAAAGGGCAGTGGGATTCACCCCTCCACTTT. It specifies CASSIKGQWDSPLHF.

J is TRBJ1-2 and V is TRBV4-1; D ambiguous. The V end lost 1 base, the J end lost 2 bases, and 17 bases lay between the germline ends. The CDR3 is made up of 17 amino acids. Germline loops: CDR1 MGHRA, CDR2 YSYEKL. DNA for the CDR3: TGCGCCAGCAGCCAAGTGGCCGAGGGCAGGAGCAACTATGGCTACACCTTC. Amino acids: CASSQVAEGRSNYGYTF.

The V and J genes are TRBV7-2 and TRBJ2-3, with TRBD2 matching 11 bases. CDR3 length: 17 amino acids. V shed 7 bases, J shed 1 base, and the junction held 10 bases outside the gene matches. From germline, CDR1 is SGHTA and CDR2 FQGNSA. CDR3 DNA sequence: TGTGCCAGCATCCCCGGCGGGACTAGCGGACGCACAGATACGCAGTATTTT. Protein: CASIPGGTSGRTDTQYF.

This chain links TRBV4-1 with TRBJ1-1; a possible D gene is TRBD1 (5 bases). There are 15 residues in the CDR3. Germline V gene sequence: CDR1 MGHRA, CDR2 YSYEKL. V was trimmed by 0 bases and J by 11 bases, leaving 19 bases between them. This CDR3 is CASSQEPRGPQRAFF. The CDR3, as DNA: TGCGCCAGCAGCCAAGAGCCCCGGGGCCCCCAACGGGCTTTCTTT.

The CDR3, as DNA: TGCGCCAGCAGCCAAGATGCCAGGGATAACTATGGCTACACCTTC. Its translation is CASSQDARDNYGYTF. V and J are TRBV4-1 and TRBJ1-2; D is possibly TRBD1 (5 bases). Germline V lookup: CDR1 MGHRA, CDR2 YSYEKL. The V and J ends lost 0 bases and 1 base respectively, with 9 bases between them. CDR3 length: 15 residues.

The V call is TRBV10-1, the J call TRBJ1-5; D not certain. V shed 3 bases and J shed 9 bases, with 15 bases lying between them. Germline CDR1 is WNHNN and CDR2 is SYGVQD (reference sequence). This CDR3 spans 14 amino acids. This chain's CDR3 is CASSDSTEGGPQHF. The CDR3 DNA reads TGCGCCAGCAGTGACTCGACGGAGGGAGGGCCCCAGCATTTT.

A note on this clone: At one end, the junction sequence differs from germline, possibly due to a read error. The same CDR3 is also encoded by other DNA sequences in this sample. V usage is TRBV6-6 and J usage is TRBJ1-1; D is perhaps TRBD1 (5 bases). In germline, CDR1 is MNHNY, CDR2 SVGAGI (reference sequence). The CDR3 length is 16 residues. CDR3 DNA sequence: TGCGCCAGCAGTTACTCGAATGGAGGGGAGAGGGCTGAAGCTTTCTTT. It codes for CASSYSNGGERAEAFF.

This sequence joins TRBV30 and TRBJ1-4; a weak D match, TRBD1 (5 bases). Germline CDR1 reads GTSNPN; CDR2 reads SVGIG (reference sequence). Trimming pared 2 bases from V and 7 bases from J, leaving 17 bases between. CDR3 length: 15 residues. For the CDR3, the DNA is TGTGCCTGGAGTATGGCGTGGGCAGGGAGTGAAAAACTGTTTTTT. It codes for CAWSMAWAGSEKLFF. The variable domain in full, with the rest retrieved from reference TRBV30 and TRBJ1-4, is SQTIHQWPATLVQPVGSPLSLECTVEGTSNPNLYWYRQAAGRGLQLLFYSVGIGQISSEVPQNLSASRPQDRQFILSSKKLLLSDSGFYLCAWSMAWAGSEKLFFGSGTQLSVL.

The V call is TRBV6-5, the J call TRBJ1-3; D is perhaps TRBD1 (6 bases). V was clipped by 10 bases and J by 0 bases, with 7 bases between them. The CDR3 spans 12 residues. Germline CDR1 reads MNHEY; CDR2 reads SVGAGI. This CDR3 is CATQGSGNTIYF. DNA of the CDR3: TGTGCCACACAGGGCTCTGGAAACACCATATATTTT.

This rearrangement joins TRBV29-1 to TRBJ1-4, with 7 bases matching TRBD1. Germline CDR1 is SQVTM and CDR2 is ANQGSEA. The CDR3 runs to 15 residues. V shed 7 bases, J shed 0 bases, and the junction held 8 bases outside the gene matches. This CDR3 reads CSATGEAATNEKLFF. The DNA of the CDR3 is TGCAGCGCTACAGGGGAGGCAGCAACTAATGAAAAACTGTTTTTT. The full variable domain, in which reference TRBV29-1 and TRBJ1-4 provide the parts outside the CDR3, is SAVISQKPSRDICQRGTSLTIQCQVDSQVTMMFWYRQQPGQSLTLIATANQGSEATYESGFVIDKFPISRPNLTFSTLTVSNMSPEDSSIYLCSATGEAATNEKLFFGSGTQLSVL.

The chain combines TRBV4-1 with TRBJ2-2; D remains unclear. The CDR3 totals 15 residues. Germline CDR1 reads MGHRA; CDR2 reads YSYEKL. V lost 0 bases and J 4 bases, leaving 9 bases between the germline ends. The DNA for the CDR3 is TGCGCCAGCAGCCAAGATCTAGGTGTCACCGGGGAGCTGTTTTTT. It translates to CASSQDLGVTGELFF.

The CDR3 loop reads CASSQDELLSSGNTIYF. The CDR3 nucleotides are TGCGCCAGCAGCCAAGATGAGCTACTGAGCTCTGGAAACACCATATATTTT. This chain uses TRBV4-1 with TRBJ1-3; D ambiguous. The germline gives CDR1 MGHRA, CDR2 YSYEKL. The CDR3 consists of 17 residues. V lost 0 bases and J 0 bases, leaving 12 bases between the germline ends.

The V and J genes are TRBV6-5 and TRBJ1-6; 7 bases fit TRBD1. Trimming took 3 bases from V and 7 from J; bases not matched to a gene: 9. This CDR3 is built from 16 residues. CDR1 and CDR2 (germline): MNHEY, SVGAGI. The CDR3 reads CASSYWTGASNSPLHF. The CDR3, as DNA: TGTGCCAGCAGTTATTGGACAGGAGCTTCGAATTCACCCCTCCACTTT.

The chain joins TRBV5-1 to TRBJ1-1; no firm D call. This CDR3 is 14 amino acids long. Germline CDR1 SGHRS, CDR2 YFSETQ. V was clipped by 0 bases and J by 2 bases, with 8 bases between them. The CDR3 loop reads CASSLEQPNTEAFF. CDR3 DNA: TGCGCCAGCAGCTTGGAGCAGCCAAACACTGAAGCTTTCTTT.

This sequence joins TRBV6-5 and TRBJ1-2, with TRBD1 matching over 9 bases. The CDR3 is 15 residues long. V dropped 2 bases and J dropped 1; count of bases not matched to a gene: 2. Germline CDR1 is MNHEY and CDR2 is SVGAGI. CDR3 region: CASSYGTGFNYGYTF. Here the CDR3 DNA reads TGTGCCAGCAGTTACGGGACAGGGTTTAACTATGGCTACACCTTC.

This clone showed up just a few times. V gene TRBV5-1 combines with J gene TRBJ2-1; TRBD2 aligns across 12 bases. The junction had 6 bases not matched to a gene; V was cut back by 3 bases and J by 2 bases. Per germline, CDR1 SGHRS and CDR2 YFSETQ. CDR3 length: 17 amino acids. CDR3: CASSWPTSGGTYNEQFF. For the CDR3, the DNA is TGCGCCAGCAGCTGGCCGACTAGCGGGGGTACCTACAATGAGCAGTTCTTC.

V is TRBV6-5 and J is TRBJ1-1, with D possibly matching TRBD1 (5 bases). Germline lookup yields CDR1 MNHEY and CDR2 SVGAGI. The CDR3 totals 14 residues. V was shortened by 4 bases and J by 6 bases, with 15 bases between the two germline ends. CDR3 nucleotide sequence: TGTGCCAGCAGTTTCCCGGGGGGGTCTCCTGAAGCTTTCTTT. It encodes CASSFPGGSPEAFF.

This chain joins TRBV6-6 and TRBJ1-1; no firm D call. CDR1 is MNHNY, CDR2 SVGAGI, per germline (reference sequence). V was cut by 2 bases and J by 0 bases, with 7 bases left in between. The length of the CDR3 is 14 residues. The chain's CDR3 is CASSYSRMNTEAFF. Here the CDR3 DNA reads TGTGCCAGCAGTTACAGCCGGATGAACACTGAAGCTTTCTTT.